The clone carrying this TCR beta chain was recorded at least ten times. The CDR3 is made up of 16 amino acids. The ends were cut back, 8 bases at V and 4 bases at J, with 23 bases in the middle. The record originates from a study of T-cell memory formation after mild COVID-19. A single record per CDR3 protein comes from TCRdb applying MiXCR to the 5' RACE reads. The sample consists of 300,000 to 400,000 distinct CDR3 sequences, approximately 13% of them appearing once. The sample consisted of PBMCs or a T cell subset sorted from them (not recorded which). This TCR was sampled from a young man who had mild COVID-19 (a few samples of this study predate the infection). Cell type and time point are not known. The rearrangement uses TRBV12-3 or TRBV12-4 and TRBJ1-2; weak D call: TRBD1 (6 bases). In DNA form, the CDR3 reads TGTGCCAGCTCCTACCCCGGACAGCTTGGTACCTATGGCTACACCTTC. Translated, it gives CASSYPGQLGTYGYTF.